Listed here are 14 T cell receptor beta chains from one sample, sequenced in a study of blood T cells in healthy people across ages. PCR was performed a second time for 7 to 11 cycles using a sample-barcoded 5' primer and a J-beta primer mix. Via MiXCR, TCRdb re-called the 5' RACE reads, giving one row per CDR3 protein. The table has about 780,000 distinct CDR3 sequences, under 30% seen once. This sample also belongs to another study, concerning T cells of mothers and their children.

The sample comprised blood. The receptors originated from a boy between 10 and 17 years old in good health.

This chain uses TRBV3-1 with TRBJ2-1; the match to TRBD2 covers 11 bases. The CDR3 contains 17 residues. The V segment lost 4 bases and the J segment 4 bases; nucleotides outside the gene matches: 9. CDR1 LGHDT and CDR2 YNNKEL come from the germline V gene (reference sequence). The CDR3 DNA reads TGTGCCAGCAGCCGCCGAGTAGCGGGGGGGCCATACAATGAGCAGTTCTTC. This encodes CASSRRVAGGPYNEQFF.

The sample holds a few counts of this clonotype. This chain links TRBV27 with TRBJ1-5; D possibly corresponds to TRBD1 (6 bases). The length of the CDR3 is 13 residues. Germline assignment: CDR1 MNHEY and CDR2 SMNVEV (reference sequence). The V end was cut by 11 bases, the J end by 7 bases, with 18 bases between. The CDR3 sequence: CASRGRVGQPQHF. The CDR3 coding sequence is TGTGCCTCCAGGGGCAGGGTGGGGCAGCCCCAGCATTTT.

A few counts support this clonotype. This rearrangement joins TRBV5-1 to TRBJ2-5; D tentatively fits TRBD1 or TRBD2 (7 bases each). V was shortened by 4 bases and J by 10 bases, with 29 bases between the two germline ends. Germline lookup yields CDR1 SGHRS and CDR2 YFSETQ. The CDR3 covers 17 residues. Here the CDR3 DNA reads TGCGCCAGCAGCCCCACCCCCAGGGGGGGGCAAAGTGAGGGCCAGTACTTC. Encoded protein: CASSPTPRGGQSEGQYF.

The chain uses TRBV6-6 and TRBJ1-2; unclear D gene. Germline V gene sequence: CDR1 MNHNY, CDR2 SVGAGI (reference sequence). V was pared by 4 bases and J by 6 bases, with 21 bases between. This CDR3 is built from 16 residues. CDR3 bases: TGTGCCAGCAGTTCCCGGTTAAGGGTTAAGTGGAATGGCTACACCTTC. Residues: CASSSRLRVKWNGYTF.

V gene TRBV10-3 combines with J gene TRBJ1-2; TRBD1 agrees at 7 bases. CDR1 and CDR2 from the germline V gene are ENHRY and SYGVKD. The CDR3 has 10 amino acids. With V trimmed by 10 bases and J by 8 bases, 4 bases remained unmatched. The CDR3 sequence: CATQGGGYTF. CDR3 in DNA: TGTGCCACCCAGGGGGGCGGCTACACCTTC.

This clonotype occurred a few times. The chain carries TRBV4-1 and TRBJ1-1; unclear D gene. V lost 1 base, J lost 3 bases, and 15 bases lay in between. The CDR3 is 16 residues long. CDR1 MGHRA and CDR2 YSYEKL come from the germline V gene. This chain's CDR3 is CASSQGLIREHTEAFF. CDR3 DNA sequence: TGCGCCAGCAGCCAAGGGCTAATAAGGGAGCACACTGAAGCTTTCTTT.

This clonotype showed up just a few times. The CDR3 is CASSYTGRTYEQYF. CDR3 bases: TGTGCCAGCAGTTATACGGGACGGACCTACGAGCAGTACTTC. The chain links TRBV6-5 to TRBJ2-7; D may correspond to TRBD1 or TRBD2 (5 bases each). Germline V gene lookup returns CDR1 MNHEY and CDR2 SVGAGI. V was trimmed by 3 bases and J by 2 bases, leaving 11 bases between them. The length of the CDR3 is 14 residues.

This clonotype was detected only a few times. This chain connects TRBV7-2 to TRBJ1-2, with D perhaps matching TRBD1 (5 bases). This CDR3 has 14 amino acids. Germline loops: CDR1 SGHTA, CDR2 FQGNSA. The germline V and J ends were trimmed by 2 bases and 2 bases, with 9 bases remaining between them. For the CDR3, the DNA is TGTACCAGCAGCTTAAGGCGGGGCAACTATGGCTACACCTTC. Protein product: CTSSLRRGNYGYTF.

CDR3 in amino acids: CASSQRDRGWETQYF. For the CDR3, the DNA is TGTGCCAGCAGCCAACGGGACAGGGGGTGGGAGACCCAGTACTTC. This chain uses TRBV3-1 with TRBJ2-5, with TRBD1 matching over 11 bases. Trimming cost V 2 bases and J 5 bases; bases outside gene matches: 4. Germline-derived CDR1 and CDR2 are LGHDT and YNNKEL (reference sequence). This CDR3 contains 15 residues.

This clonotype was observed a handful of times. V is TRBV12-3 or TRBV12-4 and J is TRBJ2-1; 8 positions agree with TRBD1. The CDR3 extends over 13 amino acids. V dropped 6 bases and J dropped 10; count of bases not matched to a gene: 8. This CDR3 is CASRTGASREQFF. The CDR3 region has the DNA TGTGCCAGCAGGACAGGGGCGTCTCGGGAGCAGTTCTTC.

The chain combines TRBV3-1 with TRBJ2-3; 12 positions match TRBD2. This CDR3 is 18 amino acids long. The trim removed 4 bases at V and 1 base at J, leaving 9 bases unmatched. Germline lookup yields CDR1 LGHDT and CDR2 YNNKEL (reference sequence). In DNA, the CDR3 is TGTGCCAGCAGCCTTTTCTCCACTAGCGGGGGGCGCACAGATACGCAGTATTTT. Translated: CASSLFSTSGGRTDTQYF.

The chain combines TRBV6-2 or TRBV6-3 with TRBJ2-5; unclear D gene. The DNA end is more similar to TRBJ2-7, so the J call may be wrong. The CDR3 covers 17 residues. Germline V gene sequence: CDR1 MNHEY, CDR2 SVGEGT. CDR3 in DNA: TGTGCCAGCAGCTTCACCAGGATTGAACGCAGCTCCTACGAGCAGTACTTC. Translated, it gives CASSFTRIERSSYEQYF.

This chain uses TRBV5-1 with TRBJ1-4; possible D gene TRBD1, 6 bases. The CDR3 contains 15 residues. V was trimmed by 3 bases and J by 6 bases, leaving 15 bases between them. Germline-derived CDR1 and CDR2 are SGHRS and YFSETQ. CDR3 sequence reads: CASSSTPGADEKLFF. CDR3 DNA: TGCGCCAGCAGCTCTACCCCGGGGGCGGATGAAAAACTGTTTTTT.

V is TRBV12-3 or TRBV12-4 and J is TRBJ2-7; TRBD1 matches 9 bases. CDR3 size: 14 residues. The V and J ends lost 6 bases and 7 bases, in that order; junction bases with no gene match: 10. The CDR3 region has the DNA TGTGCCAGCAGGGAACAGGGGGCAGCCAGGGAGCAGTACTTC. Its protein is CASREQGAAREQYF.